This T cell receptor (beta chain) was recovered during a study of shared clonotypes between healthy human individuals. Method: immunoSEQ multiplex PCR; TCRdb's copy keeps in-frame clones and lacks some. The data show around 2.5 million clones, with roughly 93% seen just once and approximately 0.36% held by the top ten. This clone turned up a few times. The sample holds other DNA sequences that translate to the same CDR3. Per the germline V gene, CDR1 is SGHRS and CDR2 is YFSETQ. V trimming: 4 bases; J trimming: 2 bases; junction bases outside the gene matches: 4. The CDR3 is 14 residues long. Sequencing was done on a sample of naive CD4+ T cells from PBMCs. Subset meaning: CD45RA+ positively selected. J is TRBJ2-5 and V is TRBV5-1; TRBD1 aligns across 8 bases. The clonotype comes from a man in his late teens or twenties in good health. Some clones in this sample may be carry-over from other donors' samples. The CDR3 sequence: CASSPRTGQETQYF. As DNA, the CDR3 is TGCGCCAGCAGCCCGCGGACAGGGCAAGAGACCCAGTACTTC.